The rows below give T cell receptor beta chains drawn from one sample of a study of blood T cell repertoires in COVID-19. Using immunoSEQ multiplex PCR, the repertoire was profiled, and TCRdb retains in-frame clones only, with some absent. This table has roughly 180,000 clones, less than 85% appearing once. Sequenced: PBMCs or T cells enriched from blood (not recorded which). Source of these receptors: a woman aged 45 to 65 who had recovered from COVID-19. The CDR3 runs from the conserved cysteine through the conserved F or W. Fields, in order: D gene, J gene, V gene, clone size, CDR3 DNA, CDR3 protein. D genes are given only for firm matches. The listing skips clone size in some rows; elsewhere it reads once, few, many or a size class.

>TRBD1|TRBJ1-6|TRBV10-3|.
TGTGCCATCAGTGAGTTAGAAGGGGGCAATTCACCCCTCCACTTT
CAISELEGGNSPLHF
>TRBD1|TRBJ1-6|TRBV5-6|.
TGTGCCAGCAGCTCCCTGGGCAGGGGGAATAATTCACCCCTCCACTTT
CASSSLGRGNNSPLHF
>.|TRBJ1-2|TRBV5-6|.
TGTGCCAGCAGCTTGGTACAGAACTATGGCTACACCTTC
CASSLVQNYGYTF
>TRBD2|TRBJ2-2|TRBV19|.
TGTGCCAGAACCCGACTTAAACTAGCGGGGGGGTATCCCGGGGAGCTGTTTTTT
CARTRLKLAGGYPGELFF
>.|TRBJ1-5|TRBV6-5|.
TGTGCCAGCAGCCAGACAGGTGGTTACCAGCCCCAGCATTTT
CASSQTGGYQPQHF
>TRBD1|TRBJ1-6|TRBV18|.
TGTGCCAGCTCAGGGACAGGGGGCGTTGATTCACCCCTCCACTTT
CASSGTGGVDSPLHF
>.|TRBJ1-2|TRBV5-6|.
TGTGCCAGCAGCTTGGACGGACTTACTAACTATGGCTACACCTTC
CASSLDGLTNYGYTF
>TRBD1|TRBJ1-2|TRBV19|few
TGTGCCAGTAGTATAAAGACAGGGGGCGTGGAAGGCTACACCTTC
CASSIKTGGVEGYTF
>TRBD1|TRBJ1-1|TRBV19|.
TGTGCCAGTAGTTTCGGACAGGTAGCTTTCTTT
CASSFGQVAFF
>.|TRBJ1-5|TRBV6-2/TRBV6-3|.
TGTGCCAGCAGTTACGGTCAGGGGTTAGATCAGCCCCAGCATTTT
CASSYGQGLDQPQHF
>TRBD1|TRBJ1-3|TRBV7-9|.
TGTGCCAGCAGCGGAGCCAGGGGGCATAGAAACACCATATATTTT
CASSGARGHRNTIYF
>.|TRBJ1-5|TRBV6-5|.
TGTGCCAGCAGGGCAGGGGATAGCAATCAGCCCCAGCATTTT
CASRAGDSNQPQHF
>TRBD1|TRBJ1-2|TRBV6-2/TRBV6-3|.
TGTGCCAGCAGTAATAACCGCCCTAACAGGGGTGGCTACACCTTC
CASSNNRPNRGGYTF
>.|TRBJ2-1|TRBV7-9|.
TGTGCCTTCAACAGGGACACTCTGACCTACAATGAGCAGTTCTTC
CAFNRDTLTYNEQFF
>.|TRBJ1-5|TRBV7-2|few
TGTGCCAGCAGCATCAGGGGTACGGAGCCCCAGCATTTT
CASSIRGTEPQHF
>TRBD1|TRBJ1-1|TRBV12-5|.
TGTGCTAGTGGTTTGAGAGGGGACAGTTCTCTACAGGGAGCTTTCTTT
CASGLRGDSSLQGAFF
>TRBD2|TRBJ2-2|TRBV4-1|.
TGCGCCAGCAGCCAACCCGGGACTAGCGGCAGGGGGGAGCTGTTTTTT
CASSQPGTSGRGELFF
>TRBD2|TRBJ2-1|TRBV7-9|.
TGTGCCAGCAGCCCGCCAGCGGGGGCTCTCTACAATGAGCAGTTCTTC
CASSPPAGALYNEQFF
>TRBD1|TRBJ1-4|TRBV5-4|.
TGTGCCAGCAGCTTAACAGGGGGCGGATATGAAAAACTGTTTTTT
CASSLTGGGYEKLFF
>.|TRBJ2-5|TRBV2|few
TGTGCCAGCAGTGAAGACAGGCGTCTTTACTTC
CASSEDRRLYF
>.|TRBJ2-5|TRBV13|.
TGTGCCAGCAGCCAAAAGGGGGGGGCCCAAGAGACCCAGTACTTC
CASSQKGGAQETQYF
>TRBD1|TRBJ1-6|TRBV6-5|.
TGTGCCAGCAGTTACCAGGGGGCGGGGAATTCACCCCTCCACTTT
CASSYQGAGNSPLHF
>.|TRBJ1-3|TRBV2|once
TGTGCCAGCAGTGGGTTCGACAGGGGAAACACCATATATTTT
CASSGFDRGNTIYF
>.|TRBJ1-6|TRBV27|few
TGTGCCAGCAGTTCAACTACGACAGTCCCACATTCACCCCTCCACTTT
CASSSTTTVPHSPLHF
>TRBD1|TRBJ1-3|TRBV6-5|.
TGTGCCAGCAGTTACCGGACAGGGGTAGGAAACACCATATATTTT
CASSYRTGVGNTIYF